The clone carrying this TCR beta chain was recorded once. The data are from a study of CD8 T cells in Susac syndrome. The authors reverse transcribed 0.5 to 1 ug RNA with random hexamers. Each CDR3 protein is one row after TCRdb ran MiXCR on the immunoSEQ multiplex PCR reads. Of roughly 200,000 distinct CDR3 sequences in the sample, about 95% were seen once. Trimming took 10 bases from V and 2 from J, leaving 12 bases between them. This CDR3 comprises 12 residues. Germline V CDR1 and CDR2: MNHNS, SASEGT. This rearrangement joins TRBV6-1 to TRBJ2-7, with D possibly TRBD1 on 6 matching bases. Specimen: CD4+ T cells from PBMCs. This sequence originates from a human donor in good health. DNA for the CDR3: TGTGCCACCATCCGGGACACCTACGAGCAGTACGTC. Translating it yields CATIRDTYEQYV.